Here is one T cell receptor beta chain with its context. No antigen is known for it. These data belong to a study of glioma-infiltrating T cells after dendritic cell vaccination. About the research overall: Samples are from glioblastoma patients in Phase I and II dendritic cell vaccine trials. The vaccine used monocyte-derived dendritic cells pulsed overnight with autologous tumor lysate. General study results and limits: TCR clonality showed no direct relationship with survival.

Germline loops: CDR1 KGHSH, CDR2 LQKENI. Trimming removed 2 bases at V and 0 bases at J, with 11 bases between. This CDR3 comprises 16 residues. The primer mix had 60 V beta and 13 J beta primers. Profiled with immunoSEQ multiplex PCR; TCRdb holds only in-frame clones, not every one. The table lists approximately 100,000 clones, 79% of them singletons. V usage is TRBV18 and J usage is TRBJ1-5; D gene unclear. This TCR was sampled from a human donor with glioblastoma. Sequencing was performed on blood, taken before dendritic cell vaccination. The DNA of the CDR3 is TGTGCCAGCTCACCAGCCCCAGGTACTAGCAATCAGCCCCAGCATTTT. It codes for CASSPAPGTSNQPQHF.